The clone carrying this T cell receptor beta chain was seen at least ten times. Its antigen remains unknown. This entry belongs to a study of regulatory T cells in long-lasting Graves disease. Researchers made TCR beta libraries by using iRepertoire HTBI primers and running Arm-PCR on CDR3 regions. TCRdb processed the multiplex PCR reads anew with MiXCR; each CDR3 protein has one entry. The sample lists 300,000 to 400,000 distinct CDR3 sequences, around 15% occurring once. V dropped 3 bases and J dropped 2 bases, with 11 bases sitting between them. This CDR3 has 14 amino acids. Germline values: CDR1 SGHTA, CDR2 FQGNSA. Study-level results: When disease was persistent, TRBV28, TRBJ1-2 and TRBJ2-5 were the favored segments. TCR diversity was lower in persistent Graves' patients than in newly diagnosed ones.

The time point denotes: newly diagnosed GD, antithyroid drugs for less than 3 months. PBMCs were the source of the RNA used for TCR sequencing. The receptor's source is a female donor with Graves disease. Specimen: peripheral blood mononuclear cells (PBMCs), collected at new diagnosis, from a patient treated with antithyroid drugs. V usage is TRBV7-2 and J usage is TRBJ2-7; unclear D gene. CDR3 residues: CASSFGQATYEQYF. For the CDR3, the DNA is TGTGCCAGCAGCTTTGGTCAGGCGACCTACGAGCAGTACTTC. Filled out from reference TRBV7-2 and TRBJ2-7, the complete variable domain reads GAGVSQSPSNKVTEKGKDVELRCDPISGHTALYWYRQSLGQGLEFLIYFQGNSAPDKSGLPSDRFSAERTGGSVSTLTIQRTQQEDSAVYLCASSFGQATYEQYFGPGTRLTVT.